The text below deals with one TCR beta chain. Authors' processing steps: Amplification of reference gene primers was used by the study to estimate nucleated cell counts. The assay was immunoSEQ multiplex PCR, and TCRdb's table has in-frame clones only and misses some. The DNA was the basis for D and trimming; V, J and clone size are from that table. Of around 140,000 clones detected, about 89% appear once; the ten largest clones hold more than 15%. This record belongs to a study of blood T cell repertoires in COVID-19. In the study overall: From the United States, Italy and Spain came samples of acute and convalescent COVID-19.

The V gene lost 3 bases and the J gene lost 7 bases, with 12 bases spanning the gap. The CDR3 totals 13 residues. Germline CDR1 LNHDA, CDR2 SQIVND (reference sequence). This clonotype was obtained from a man aged 50 or older with active or convalescent COVID-19. Sequenced input: peripheral blood. V is TRBV19 and J is TRBJ2-5; D is ambiguous. Written as DNA, the CDR3 is TGTGCCAGTAGTATCTTGGTCTCCGGGACCCAGTACTTC. This translates into CASSILVSGTQYF.